This TCR beta chain was sequenced during a study of response to subunit inactivated influenza vaccine. General study points: Seasonal influenza vaccination, on each occasion, was suggested by the authors to recruit few new T cells.

The CDR3 contains 18 residues. Germline V CDR1 and CDR2: LGHDT, YNNKEL (reference sequence). V lost 4 bases to trimming and J lost 3 bases, with 23 bases between them. In the case of this clonotype: Its antigen is still unknown.

In TCRdb, the RT-PCR reads were re-called with MiXCR into one record per CDR3 protein. The sample lists roughly 650,000 distinct CDR3 sequences, around 15% seen once, with 6% to 9.5% in the top ten. The input for sequencing was PBMCs from blood, taken 14 to 15 days before vaccination. The TCR originated in a man in his fifties who received an inactivated influenza vaccine. This rearrangement joins TRBV3-1 to TRBJ2-3; perhaps TRBD1 as D (8 bases). The CDR3 reads CASSPYPTGEGKTDTQYF. In nucleotides, the CDR3 is TGTGCCAGCAGCCCCTACCCGACAGGGGAGGGTAAAACAGATACGCAGTATTTT.